The 11 T cell receptor beta chains listed next were all sequenced from one sample in a study of blood T cell repertoires in COVID-19. Measured with immunoSEQ multiplex PCR; TCRdb has only the in-frame clones, and not every one. The data show 200,000 to 300,000 clones, over 75% seen once. Sample: peripheral blood. These receptors all come from a man aged 25 to 40 who had recovered from COVID-19.

The chain recombines TRBV5-1 with TRBJ2-3; D not certain. The CDR3 has 14 amino acids. Germline values: CDR1 SGHRS, CDR2 YFSETQ. Trimming stripped 4 bases from V and 5 bases from J, with 14 bases between. The CDR3: CASSLEEARDTQYF. CDR3 DNA: TGCGCCAGCAGCCTGGAAGAGGCTAGAGATACGCAGTATTTT.

J is TRBJ1-3 and V is TRBV18, with D hard to call. Germline lookup yields CDR1 KGHSH and CDR2 LQKENI. The ends were cut back, 3 bases at V and 1 base at J, with 7 bases in the middle. CDR3 size: 14 residues. The CDR3 DNA sequence: TGTGCCAGCTCACCTTCGGGGTCTGGAAACACCATATATTTT. Its translation is CASSPSGSGNTIYF.

V usage is TRBV7-2 and J usage is TRBJ1-2, with 9 bases aligning to TRBD1. CDR1 is SGHTA and CDR2 is FQGNSA in the germline V gene. Trimming at V came to 5 bases and at J to 8 bases, leaving 9 bases not matched to a gene. The CDR3 has 14 amino acids. The CDR3 region is CASSADRGVSGYTF. For the CDR3, the DNA is TGTGCCAGCAGCGCAGACAGGGGGGTTTCGGGCTACACCTTC.

The V call is TRBV4-2, the J call TRBJ1-1; TRBD1 matches at 7 bases. The CDR3 is made up of 15 amino acids. V was pared by 0 bases and J by 4 bases, with 5 bases of the junction left unmatched. From germline, CDR1 is LGHNA and CDR2 YNFKEQ. The CDR3 region is CASSQDGSGGTEAFF. The CDR3 DNA is TGTGCCAGCAGCCAAGACGGTTCAGGGGGCACTGAAGCTTTCTTT.

This clone is a singleton in its sample. The chain is built from TRBV3-1 (or the pseudogene TRBV3-2) and TRBJ2-5; possibly TRBD2 for D (6 bases). The CDR3 sequence is 17 residues long. With 4 bases removed from V and 5 bases from J, the gap between germline ends came to 23 bases. Germline assignment: CDR1 LGHDT and CDR2 YNNKEL (reference sequence). This CDR3 is CASSPDLSGGVWETQYF. CDR3 coding DNA: TGTGCCAGCAGCCCCGATCTTTCCGGCGGGGTTTGGGAGACCCAGTACTTC.

This chain connects TRBV7-2 to TRBJ2-1; D is possibly TRBD2 (5 bases). The germline CDR1 and CDR2 sequences are SGHTA and FQGNSA. V was clipped by 2 bases and J by 7 bases, with 6 bases between them. The CDR3 totals 12 residues. The CDR3 spells CASSLRGNEQFF. CDR3 nucleotide sequence: TGTGCCAGCAGCTTACGAGGGAATGAGCAGTTCTTC.

The V call is TRBV6-5, the J call TRBJ1-1, with a tentative D call TRBD1 (5 bases). The V and J ends lost 6 bases and 11 bases respectively, with 13 bases between them. Germline V CDR1 and CDR2: MNHEY, SVGAGI. The CDR3 has 11 amino acids. The CDR3 spells CASSDWGEAFF. DNA of the CDR3: TGTGCCAGCAGCGACTGGGGGGAGGCTTTCTTT.

The chain couples TRBV5-1 to TRBJ2-5; 7 bases fit TRBD2. V lost 2 bases, J lost 5 bases, and 9 bases stayed unmatched. The CDR3 consists of 15 residues. CDR1 is SGHRS, CDR2 YFSETQ, per germline. CDR3 protein: CASSFGGRVWETQYF. CDR3 DNA: TGCGCCAGCAGCTTTGGGGGGAGGGTTTGGGAGACCCAGTACTTC.

This clone has only a few counts. The chain employs TRBV5-1 and TRBJ2-1, with D perhaps matching TRBD2 (6 bases). The CDR3 extends over 15 amino acids. CDR1 is SGHRS, CDR2 YFSETQ, per germline. The V end was cut by 7 bases, the J end by 5 bases, with 19 bases between. The DNA for the CDR3 is TGCGCCAGCGAACTTTCACGGGACTCTCACAATGAGCAGTTCTTC. It encodes CASELSRDSHNEQFF.

J is TRBJ1-1 and V is TRBV5-1; no reliable D call. V lost 0 bases and J 1 base, leaving 10 bases between the germline ends. Germline V gene sequence: CDR1 SGHRS, CDR2 YFSETQ. The CDR3 is 15 residues long. The chain's CDR3 is CASSLAAEGNTEAFF. CDR3 DNA sequence: TGCGCCAGCAGCTTGGCAGCGGAAGGGAACACTGAAGCTTTCTTT.

On this clone: The same CDR3 is also encoded by other DNA sequences in this sample. The chain uses TRBV5-4 and TRBJ1-4; 10 positions agree with TRBD1. The V gene end was trimmed by 3 bases and the J gene end by 5 bases; junction bases not matched to a gene: 1. The CDR3 sequence is 14 residues long. Germline CDR1 is SGHNT and CDR2 is YYREEE (reference sequence). CDR3 protein: CASSSGQGNEKLFF. CDR3 coding DNA: TGTGCCAGCAGCTCGGGACAGGGGAATGAAAAACTGTTTTTT.